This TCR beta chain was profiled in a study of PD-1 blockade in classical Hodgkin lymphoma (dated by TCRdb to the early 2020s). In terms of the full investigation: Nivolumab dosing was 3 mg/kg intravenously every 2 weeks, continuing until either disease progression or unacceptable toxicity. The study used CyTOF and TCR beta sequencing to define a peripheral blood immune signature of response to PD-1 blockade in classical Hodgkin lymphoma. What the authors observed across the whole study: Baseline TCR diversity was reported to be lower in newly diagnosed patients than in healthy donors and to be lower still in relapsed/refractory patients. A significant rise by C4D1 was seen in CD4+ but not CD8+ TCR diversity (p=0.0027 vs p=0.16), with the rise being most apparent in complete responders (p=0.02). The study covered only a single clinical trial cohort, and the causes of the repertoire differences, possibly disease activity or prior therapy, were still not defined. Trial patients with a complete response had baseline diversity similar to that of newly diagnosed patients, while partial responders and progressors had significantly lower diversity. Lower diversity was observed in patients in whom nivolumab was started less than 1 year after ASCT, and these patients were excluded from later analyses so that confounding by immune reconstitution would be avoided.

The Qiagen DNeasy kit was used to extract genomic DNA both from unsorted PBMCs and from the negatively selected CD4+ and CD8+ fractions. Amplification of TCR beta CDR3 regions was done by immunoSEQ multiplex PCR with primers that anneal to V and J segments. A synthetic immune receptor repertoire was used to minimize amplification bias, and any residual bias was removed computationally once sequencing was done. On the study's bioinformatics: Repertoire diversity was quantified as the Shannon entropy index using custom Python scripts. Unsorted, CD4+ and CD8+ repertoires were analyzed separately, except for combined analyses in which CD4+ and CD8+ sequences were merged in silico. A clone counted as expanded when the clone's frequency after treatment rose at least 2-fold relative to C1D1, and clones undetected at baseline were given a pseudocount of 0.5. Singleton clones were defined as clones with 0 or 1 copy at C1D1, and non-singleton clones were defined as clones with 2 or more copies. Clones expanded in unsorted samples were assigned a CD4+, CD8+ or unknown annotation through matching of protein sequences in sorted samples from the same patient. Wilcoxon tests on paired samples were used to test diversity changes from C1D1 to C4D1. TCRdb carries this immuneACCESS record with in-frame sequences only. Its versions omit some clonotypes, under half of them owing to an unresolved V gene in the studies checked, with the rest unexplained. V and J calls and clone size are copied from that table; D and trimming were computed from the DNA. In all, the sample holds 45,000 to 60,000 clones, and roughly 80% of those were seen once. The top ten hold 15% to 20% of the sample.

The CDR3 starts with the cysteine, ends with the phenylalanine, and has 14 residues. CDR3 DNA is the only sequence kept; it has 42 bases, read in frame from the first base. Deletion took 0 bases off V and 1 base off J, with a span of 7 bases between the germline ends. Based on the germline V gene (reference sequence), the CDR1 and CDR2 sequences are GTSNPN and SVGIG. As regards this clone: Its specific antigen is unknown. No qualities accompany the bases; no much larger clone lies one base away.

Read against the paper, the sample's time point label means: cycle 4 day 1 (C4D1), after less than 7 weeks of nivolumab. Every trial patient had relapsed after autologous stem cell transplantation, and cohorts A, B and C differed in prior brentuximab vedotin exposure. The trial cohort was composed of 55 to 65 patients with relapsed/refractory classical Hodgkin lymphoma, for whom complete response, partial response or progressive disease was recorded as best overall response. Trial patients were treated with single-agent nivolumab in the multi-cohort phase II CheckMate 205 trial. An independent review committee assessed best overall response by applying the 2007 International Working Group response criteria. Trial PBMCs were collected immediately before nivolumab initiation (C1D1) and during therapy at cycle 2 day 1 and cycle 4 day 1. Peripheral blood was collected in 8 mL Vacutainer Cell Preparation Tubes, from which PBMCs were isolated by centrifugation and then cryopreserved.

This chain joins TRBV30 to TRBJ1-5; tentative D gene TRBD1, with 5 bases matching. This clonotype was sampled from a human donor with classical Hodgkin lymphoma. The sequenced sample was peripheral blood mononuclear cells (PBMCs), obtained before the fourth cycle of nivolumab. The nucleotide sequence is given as TGTGCCTGGAGTGTGGGGGTGAGCAATCAGCCCCAGCATTTT. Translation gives CAWSVGVSNQPQHF. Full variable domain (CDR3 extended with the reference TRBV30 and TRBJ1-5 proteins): SQTIHQWPATLVQPVGSPLSLECTVEGTSNPNLYWYRQAAGRGLQLLFYSVGIGQISSEVPQNLSASRPQDRQFILSSKKLLLSDSGFYLCAWSVGVSNQPQHFGDGTRLSIL.